Shown below are 26 T cell receptor beta chains from a single sample sequenced in a study of Ad26.COV2.S vaccination and SARS-CoV-2 variants. Data came from immunoSEQ multiplex PCR; TCRdb stores just in-frame clones and leaves some out. The table shows 300,000 to 400,000 clones, with approximately 90% occurring only once. Treatment noted: about 20 received Ad26.COV2.S at low or high dose, single or two shots; several received placebo; per-sample allocation not given. Material that was analyzed had been drawn on day 63 after the first vaccine or placebo injection. This sample comprised peripheral blood, obtained in a trial of Ad26.COV2.S vaccine versus placebo. The receptors come from a person between 18 and 60 years old who received the Ad26.COV2.S COVID-19 vaccine or a placebo.

With respect to this clone: The same CDR3 is also encoded by other DNA sequences in this sample. The rearrangement uses TRBV7-6 and TRBJ1-1; 9 bases map to TRBD1. The trim removed 5 bases at V and 4 bases at J, leaving 2 bases unmatched. CDR1 and CDR2 from the germline V gene are SGHVS and FNYEAQ. The CDR3 loop spans 13 amino acids. The CDR3 DNA reads as TGTGCCAGCAGCCTGACAGGGGGCACTGAAGCTTTCTTT. Translation gives CASSLTGGTEAFF.

The rearrangement joins TRBV6-5 to TRBJ1-1; D is unresolved. Germline assignment: CDR1 MNHEY and CDR2 SVGAGI. The CDR3 totals 14 residues. V gave up 2 bases and J gave up 5 bases, with 12 bases separating them. This chain's CDR3 is CASSYAGAVTEAFF. The CDR3 nucleotides are TGTGCCAGCAGTTACGCGGGCGCGGTTACTGAAGCTTTCTTT.

The gene calls are TRBV16 and TRBJ1-1, with 11 nucleotides matching TRBD1. CDR3 length: 16 amino acids. The ends lost 1 base at V and 7 bases at J; junction bases unmatched: 8. CDR1 and CDR2 from the germline V gene are KGHSY and FQNENV. CDR3 sequence: CASSQWVGQGANEAFF. CDR3 nucleotides: TGTGCCAGCAGCCAATGGGTAGGACAGGGGGCGAATGAAGCTTTCTTT.

This chain links TRBV6-5 with TRBJ1-6; the match to TRBD1 covers 7 bases. Germline V gene data show CDR1 as MNHEY and CDR2 as SVGAGI. The CDR3 extends over 15 amino acids. V gave up 6 bases and J gave up 8 bases; unmatched junction bases: 10. The CDR3 loop reads CASSKDRAGDSPLHF. The CDR3 DNA reads TGTGCCAGCAGCAAAGACAGGGCTGGGGATTCACCCCTCCACTTT.

This chain uses TRBV7-6 with TRBJ2-3; TRBD2 matches at 8 bases. Germline-derived CDR1 and CDR2 are SGHVS and FNYEAQ. This CDR3 is 16 amino acids long. V shed 3 bases and J 2 bases; nucleotides not matched to a gene: 7. The CDR3 DNA sequence: TGTGCCAGCAGCTTGAGACTAGCGCGTTTCACAGATACGCAGTATTTT. It codes for CASSLRLARFTDTQYF.

The chain recombines TRBV5-1 with TRBJ1-2, with TRBD1 as a possible D gene (5 bases). Germline lookup yields CDR1 SGHRS and CDR2 YFSETQ. V lost 0 bases and J lost 2, with 8 bases in between. This CDR3 is built from 14 residues. The CDR3 here is CASSLDGGNYGYTF. Written as DNA, the CDR3 is TGCGCCAGCAGCTTGGATGGGGGAAACTATGGCTACACCTTC. The full variable domain, its missing parts supplied by reference TRBV5-1 and TRBJ1-2, is KAGVTQTPRYLIKTRGQQVTLSCSPISGHRSVSWYQQTPGQGLQFLFEYFSETQRNKGNFPGRFSGRQFSNSRSEMNVSTLELGDSALYLCASSLDGGNYGYTFGSGTRLTVV.

The rearrangement joins TRBV18 to TRBJ1-4; 7 bases align to TRBD1. CDR1 and CDR2 (germline): KGHSH, LQKENI. The CDR3 loop spans 13 amino acids. The V gene end was trimmed by 3 bases and the J gene end by 5 bases; junction bases not matched to a gene: 0. CDR3 sequence reads: CASSPDRNEKLFF. CDR3 in DNA: TGTGCCAGCTCACCGGACAGGAATGAAAAACTGTTTTTT.

This clone was seen a single time. CDR3 bases: TGTGCCACGGGACAGGGAGCAGACTCCTACGAGCAGTACTTC. This encodes CATGQGADSYEQYF. The chain uses TRBV10-3 and TRBJ2-7, with 9 bases fitting TRBD1. From germline, CDR1 is ENHRY and CDR2 SYGVKD. The CDR3 is 14 amino acids. V was pared by 10 bases and J by 0 bases, with 7 bases of the junction left unmatched.

The chain combines TRBV7-9 with TRBJ1-1; D is undetermined. V was clipped by 4 bases and J by 4 bases, with 7 bases between them. Germline CDR1 SEHNR, CDR2 FQNEAQ (reference sequence). The CDR3 runs to 12 residues. The CDR3 DNA reads TGTGCCAGCAGCTGGGCAGCCACTGAAGCTTTCTTT. This translates into CASSWAATEAFF.

The chain links TRBV18 to TRBJ2-1, with a weak D call TRBD2 (6 bases). Trimming stripped 3 bases from V and 4 bases from J, with 13 bases between. The CDR3 has 15 amino acids. Germline CDR1 and CDR2: KGHSH and LQKENI. The CDR3 protein is CASSPELADYNEQFF. The DNA of the CDR3 is TGTGCCAGCTCACCGGAACTAGCAGATTACAATGAGCAGTTCTTC. Full variable domain (remainder filled in from reference TRBV18 and TRBJ2-1): NAGVMQNPRHLVRRRGQEARLRCSPMKGHSHVYWYRQLPEEGLKFMVYLQKENIIDESGMPKERFSAEFPKEGPSILRIQQVVRGDSAAYFCASSPELADYNEQFFGPGTRLTVL.

This clone was seen more than once but under ten times. V is TRBV27 and J is TRBJ1-2, with TRBD1 matching 10 bases. The germline V gene encodes CDR1 MNHEY and CDR2 SMNVEV (reference sequence). The J segment lost 4 bases and the V segment lost 4 bases, leaving 3 bases of the junction unmatched. The CDR3 loop spans 14 amino acids. The CDR3 protein is CASSSGTGAYGYTF. CDR3 nucleotide sequence: TGTGCCAGCAGTTCCGGGACAGGGGCCTATGGCTACACCTTC.

The rearrangement links TRBV15 to TRBJ1-1; 10 bases map to TRBD1. V was pared by 5 bases and J by 6 bases, with 0 bases of the junction left unmatched. Germline loops: CDR1 LNHNV, CDR2 YYDKDF (reference sequence). The CDR3 covers 12 residues. The CDR3 sequence is CATSGQGAEAFF. The CDR3, as DNA: TGTGCCACCAGCGGACAGGGGGCTGAAGCTTTCTTT. The full variable domain, its missing parts supplied by reference TRBV15 and TRBJ1-1, is DAMVIQNPRYQVTQFGKPVTLSCSQTLNHNVMYWYQQKSSQAPKLLFHYYDKDFNNEADTPDNFQSRRPNTSFCFLDIRSPGLGDTAMYLCATSGQGAEAFFGQGTRLTVV.

The chain joins TRBV18 to TRBJ1-1; 11 bases align to TRBD1. Germline CDR1 KGHSH, CDR2 LQKENI. Trimming at V came to 4 bases and at J to 5 bases, leaving 9 bases not matched to a gene. This CDR3 has 16 amino acids. The CDR3 protein is CASSRLRDRGNTEAFF. The CDR3 nucleotides read TGTGCCAGCTCACGCCTGCGGGACAGGGGGAATACTGAAGCTTTCTTT. Complete variable domain (other parts from reference TRBV18 and TRBJ1-1): NAGVMQNPRHLVRRRGQEARLRCSPMKGHSHVYWYRQLPEEGLKFMVYLQKENIIDESGMPKERFSAEFPKEGPSILRIQQVVRGDSAAYFCASSRLRDRGNTEAFFGQGTRLTVV.

This clone has only one observation. The chain combines TRBV6-2 or TRBV6-3 with TRBJ2-5, with D uncertain. V dropped 5 bases and J dropped 2 bases, with 12 bases sitting between them. The CDR3 totals 14 residues. CDR1 and CDR2 from the germline V gene are MNHEY and SVGEGT. This CDR3 is CASSTYTVQETQYF. DNA of the CDR3: TGTGCCAGCAGTACATACACGGTACAAGAGACCCAGTACTTC.

The chain is built from TRBV28 and TRBJ1-4, with 9 nucleotides matching TRBD1. Germline V gene data show CDR1 as MDHEN and CDR2 as SYDVKM. The V segment lost 6 bases and the J segment 8 bases; nucleotides outside the gene matches: 10. The CDR3 runs to 15 residues. The CDR3 region is CASSISGTGYEKLFF. The CDR3 region has the DNA TGTGCCAGCAGCATATCCGGGACAGGGTACGAAAAACTGTTTTTT.

This chain links TRBV6-5 with TRBJ2-2; 9 bases map to TRBD1. The CDR3 consists of 15 residues. Germline loops: CDR1 MNHEY, CDR2 SVGAGI. Germline trimming cut 4 bases from V and 5 bases from J; bases unmatched to any gene: 5. The CDR3: CASSFDRGGTGELFF. DNA of the CDR3: TGTGCCAGCAGTTTTGACAGGGGGGGAACCGGGGAGCTGTTTTTT.

V is TRBV6-5 and J is TRBJ1-2; D is uncertain. The V end lost 8 bases, the J end lost 4 bases, and 14 bases lay between the germline ends. The germline V gene encodes CDR1 MNHEY and CDR2 SVGAGI. The CDR3 contains 13 residues. The CDR3 loop reads CASAVRAVYGYTF. Written as DNA, the CDR3 is TGTGCCAGCGCCGTAAGGGCCGTCTATGGCTACACCTTC.

This chain joins TRBV4-1 and TRBJ1-1, with D perhaps TRBD1 (6 bases). The germline CDR1 and CDR2 sequences are MGHRA and YSYEKL. V dropped 4 bases and J dropped 0 bases, with 12 bases sitting between them. The CDR3 extends over 15 amino acids. The CDR3 DNA sequence: TGCGCCAGCAGCCGAGGGGGACGATTGAACACTGAAGCTTTCTTT. Encoded protein: CASSRGGRLNTEAFF.

The V call is TRBV12-3 or TRBV12-4, the J call TRBJ1-1, with D perhaps matching TRBD1 (5 bases). Trimming pared 3 bases from V and 7 bases from J, leaving 9 bases between. CDR3 length: 12 residues. The CDR3 sequence: CASSLRGDEAFF. The CDR3 DNA is TGTGCCAGCAGTTTGAGGGGAGATGAAGCTTTCTTT.

This clone was found a few times. This chain joins TRBV19 and TRBJ2-2; no clear D gene. Trimming shortened V by 2 bases and J by 2 bases, and 6 bases separated the two germline ends. Germline V lookup: CDR1 LNHDA, CDR2 SQIVND (reference sequence). The CDR3 has 14 residues. Here the CDR3 DNA reads TGTGCCAGTAGTATATCAGTAAACACCGGGGAGCTGTTTTTT. Translating it yields CASSISVNTGELFF.

CDR3 protein: CASSPRTGGNNSPLHF. In nucleotides, the CDR3 is TGTGCCAGCAGCCCCCGGACAGGGGGGAATAATTCACCCCTCCACTTT. The chain employs TRBV7-2 and TRBJ1-6; 10 positions match TRBD1. V lost 5 bases, J lost 5 bases, and 6 bases stayed unmatched. Germline CDR1 is SGHTA and CDR2 is FQGNSA. The CDR3 totals 16 residues.

The rearrangement uses TRBV19 and TRBJ2-7, with 9 bases identical to TRBD2. With 3 bases clipped from V and 0 bases from J, the junction kept 3 bases outside the gene matches. This CDR3 is 15 amino acids long. Germline V gene data show CDR1 as LNHDA and CDR2 as SQIVND (reference sequence). The CDR3 sequence: CASSIYSGSSYEQYF. DNA of the CDR3: TGTGCCAGTAGTATTTATAGCGGGAGCTCCTACGAGCAGTACTTC. The full variable domain, rest sourced from reference TRBV19 and TRBJ2-7, is DGGITQSPKYLFRKEGQNVTLSCEQNLNHDAMYWYRQDPGQGLRLIYYSQIVNDFQKGDIAEGYSVSREKKESFPLTVTSAQKNPTAFYLCASSIYSGSSYEQYFGPGTRLTVT.

The rearrangement joins TRBV5-1 to TRBJ2-1, with 9 bases matching TRBD2. Unmatched junction bases numbered 6, after V lost 4 bases and J lost 4 bases. Germline-derived CDR1 and CDR2 are SGHRS and YFSETQ. The CDR3 covers 15 residues. The DNA of the CDR3 is TGCGCCAGCAGCGTACTAGCGGGCAATTACAATGAGCAGTTCTTC. Amino acid sequence: CASSVLAGNYNEQFF.

V usage is TRBV3-1 (or the pseudogene TRBV3-2) and J usage is TRBJ2-3; D remains unclear. Germline V lookup: CDR1 LGHDT, CDR2 YNNKEL (reference sequence). The length of the CDR3 is 11 residues. The V end was cut by 7 bases, the J end by 5 bases, with 7 bases between. DNA of the CDR3: TGTGCCAGCAAAAAGGGAGATACGCAGTATTTT. Amino acid sequence: CASKKGDTQYF.

The chain is built from TRBV11-3 and TRBJ2-3; TRBD2 matches at 8 bases. Looked up from germline, CDR1 is SGHNT and CDR2 is YENEEA. The V segment lost 1 base and the J segment 2 bases; nucleotides outside the gene matches: 2. The CDR3 covers 15 residues. The CDR3 protein is CASSLGGGHTDTQYF. The CDR3 nucleotides read TGTGCCAGCAGCTTAGGCGGGGGGCACACAGATACGCAGTATTTT.

V usage is TRBV6-6 and J usage is TRBJ1-5; weak D call: TRBD1 (5 bases). Germline CDR1 is MNHNY and CDR2 is SVGAGI (reference sequence). CDR3 size: 16 residues. Deletions cut 0 bases from V and 3 bases from J, with 12 bases between. CDR3 bases: TGTGCCAGCAGTTACTCCGCCGGGGGGAACAATCAGCCCCAGCATTTT. Encoded protein: CASSYSAGGNNQPQHF.